This TCR beta chain was sequenced in a study of blood T cell repertoires in COVID-19. This clone came up a few times. The CDR3 contains 13 residues. Germline CDR1 reads MNHNS; CDR2 reads SASEGT. Trimming took off 3 bases at V and 9 bases at J, with 14 bases between the two ends. Produced via immunoSEQ multiplex PCR; TCRdb's table is partial and in-frame only. Of roughly 150,000 clones listed, 70% to 85% are singletons. The rearrangement uses TRBV6-1 and TRBJ1-2; D gene ambiguous. Input material: peripheral blood. This TCR derives from a woman aged 45-59 years in a cohort sampled during active or convalescent COVID-19. The CDR3 DNA is TGTGCCAGCAGTGAGGTTATAGTTATTCGCTACACCTTC. As protein: CASSEVIVIRYTF.